The 7 T cell receptor beta chains below all came from one sample that was sequenced in a study of T cells in women clearing cervical HPV infection. Here immunoSEQ multiplex PCR was the method, and the copy in TCRdb shows in-frame clones only, minus some. Its listing shows over 30,000 clones. Sequences were obtained from blood buffy coat. These receptor sequences come from a woman between 18 and 70 years old with a cervical HPV16 infection that either progressed to CIN3+ or cleared (not recorded which).

In the case of this clone: The read terminates 3 residues ahead of where the CDR3 ends, so the germline J gene completes it. The chain joins TRBV5-1 to TRBJ1-1; unclear D gene. Germline V gene sequence: CDR1 SGHRS, CDR2 YFSETQ. The V and J ends lost 4 bases and 1 base respectively, with 17 bases between them. The CDR3 totals 16 residues. CDR3 sequence: CASSPLALLSNTEAFF. CDR3 bases read: TGCGCCAGCAGCCCTCTAGCCCTTCTCTCGAACACTGAA.

Worth noting for this clone: Read coverage stops 3 residues before the CDR3 terminus; the germline J gene supplies the remainder. The chain links TRBV5-1 to TRBJ1-2; TRBD1 aligns across 8 bases. Germline CDR1 and CDR2: SGHRS and YFSETQ. The CDR3 spans 17 residues. V was pared by 3 bases and J by 0 bases, with 10 bases of the junction left unmatched. CDR3 region: CASSSIDRGGSNYGYTF. CDR3 DNA, as far as it was read: TGCGCCAGCAGCTCCATCGACAGGGGCGGATCTAACTATGGC.

In the case of this clone: The CDR3 end falls 3 residues outside the read, so it is completed with the germline J gene. V and J are TRBV5-6 and TRBJ1-6; D ambiguous. The germline V gene encodes CDR1 SGHDT and CDR2 YYEEEE. With 6 bases removed from V and 9 bases from J, the gap between germline ends came to 19 bases. The CDR3 has 15 residues. The CDR3 loop reads CASKAMSGDRSPLHF. The CDR3 bases that were read are TGTGCCAGCAAAGCTATGTCAGGCGATCGTTCACCC.

CDR3 region: CASSEAPRANQPQHF. The sequenced part of the CDR3 DNA is TGTGCCAGCAGTGAAGCGCCCAGGGCAAATCAGCCC. V gene TRBV6-1 combines with J gene TRBJ1-5, with D possibly TRBD1 on 5 matching bases. The CDR3 end lies 3 residues beyond the end of the read and is filled in from the germline J gene. Germline CDR1 MNHNS, CDR2 SASEGT. The CDR3 totals 15 residues. Trimming removed 0 bases from V and 4 bases from J, with 10 bases in between.

The CDR3: CASSLDQGRETQYF. CDR3 bases read: TGTGCCAGCAGCTTAGATCAGGGAAGAGAGACC. The chain carries TRBV7-9 and TRBJ2-5; D might be TRBD1 (5 bases). The CDR3 goes on 3 residues after the read ends, and that part is filled in from the germline J gene. In germline, CDR1 is SEHNR, CDR2 FQNEAQ (reference sequence). The length of the CDR3 is 14 residues. Trimming shortened V by 1 base and J by 4 bases, and 10 bases separated the two germline ends.

In the case of this clone: The CDR3 extends 3 residues past the end of the read, so its final part is completed from the germline J gene. This chain links TRBV19 with TRBJ2-3, with TRBD2 matching over 11 bases. V was pared by 5 bases and J by 6 bases, with 10 bases of the junction left unmatched. This CDR3 comprises 16 residues. Germline V gives CDR1 LNHDA, CDR2 SQIVND (reference sequence). The CDR3 spells CASSASSGGPSDTQYF. The sequenced part of the CDR3 DNA is TGTGCCAGTAGTGCCTCTAGCGGGGGGCCGTCGGATACG.

Comments on this clone: The CDR3 end lies 3 residues beyond the end of the read and is filled in from the germline J gene. The chain uses TRBV29-1 and TRBJ1-2; 7 bases agree with TRBD1. This CDR3 spans 13 amino acids. J gave up 4 bases and V 6 bases, and 8 bases lay outside the gene matches. Per germline, CDR1 SQVTM and CDR2 ANQGSEA. The CDR3 here is CSVSDRPSYGYTF. The sequenced CDR3 bases are TGCAGCGTCTCGGACAGGCCTAGCTATGGC.